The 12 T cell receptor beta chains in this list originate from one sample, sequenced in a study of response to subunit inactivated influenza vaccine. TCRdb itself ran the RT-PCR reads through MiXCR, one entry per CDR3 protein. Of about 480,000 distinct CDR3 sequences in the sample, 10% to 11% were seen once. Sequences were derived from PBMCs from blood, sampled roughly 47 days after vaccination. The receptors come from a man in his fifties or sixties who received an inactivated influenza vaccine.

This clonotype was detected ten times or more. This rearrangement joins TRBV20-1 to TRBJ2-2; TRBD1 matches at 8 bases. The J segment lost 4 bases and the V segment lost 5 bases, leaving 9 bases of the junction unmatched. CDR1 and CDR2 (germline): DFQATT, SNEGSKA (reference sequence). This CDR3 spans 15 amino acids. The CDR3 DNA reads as TGCAGTGCTGTAGCGGTCGACAGGGGCACCGGGGAGCTGTTTTTT. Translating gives CSAVAVDRGTGELFF.

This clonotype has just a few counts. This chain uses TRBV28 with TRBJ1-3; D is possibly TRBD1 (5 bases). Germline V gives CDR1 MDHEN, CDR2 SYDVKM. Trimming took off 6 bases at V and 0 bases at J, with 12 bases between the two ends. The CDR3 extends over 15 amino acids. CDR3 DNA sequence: TGTGCCAGCAGCTCCGGGGGTAGCTCTGGAAACACCATATATTTT. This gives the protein CASSSGGSSGNTIYF.

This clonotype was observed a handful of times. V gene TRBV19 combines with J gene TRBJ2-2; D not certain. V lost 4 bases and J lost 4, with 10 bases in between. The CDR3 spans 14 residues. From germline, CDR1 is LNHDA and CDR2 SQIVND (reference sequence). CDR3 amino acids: CASSTTGGTGELFF. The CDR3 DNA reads TGTGCCAGTAGTACCACCGGCGGCACCGGGGAGCTGTTTTTT.

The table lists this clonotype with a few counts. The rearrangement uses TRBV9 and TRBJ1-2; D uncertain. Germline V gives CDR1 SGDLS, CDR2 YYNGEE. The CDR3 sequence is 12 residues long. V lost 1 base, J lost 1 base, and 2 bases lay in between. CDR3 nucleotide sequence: TGTGCCAGCAGCGTATTTAACTATGGCTACACCTTC. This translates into CASSVFNYGYTF.

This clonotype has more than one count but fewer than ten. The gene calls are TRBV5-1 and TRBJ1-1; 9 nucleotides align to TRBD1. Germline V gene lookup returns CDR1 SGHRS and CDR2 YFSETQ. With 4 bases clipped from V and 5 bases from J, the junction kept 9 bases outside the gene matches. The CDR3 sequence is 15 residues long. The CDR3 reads CASSQEGQGLTEAFF. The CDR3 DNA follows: TGCGCCAGCAGCCAGGAGGGACAGGGTCTTACTGAAGCTTTCTTT.

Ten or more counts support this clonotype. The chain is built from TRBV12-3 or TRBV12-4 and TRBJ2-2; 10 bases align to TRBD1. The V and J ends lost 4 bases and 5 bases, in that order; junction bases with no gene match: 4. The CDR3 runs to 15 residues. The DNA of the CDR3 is TGTGCCAGCAGTTCTCGGACAGGGGGAACCGGGGAGCTGTTTTTT. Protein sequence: CASSSRTGGTGELFF.

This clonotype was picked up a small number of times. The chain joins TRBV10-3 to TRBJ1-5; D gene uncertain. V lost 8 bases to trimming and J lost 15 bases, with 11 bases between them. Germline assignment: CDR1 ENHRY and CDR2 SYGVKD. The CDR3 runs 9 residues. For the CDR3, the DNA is TGTGCCATCCGGCACGGCAGGCATTTT. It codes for CAIRHGRHF.

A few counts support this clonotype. The CDR3 sequence: CASSPGHQNTEAFF. The CDR3, as DNA: TGTGCCAGCAGCCCCGGACACCAGAACACTGAAGCTTTCTTT. The chain is built from TRBV7-2 and TRBJ1-1, with D maybe TRBD1 (5 bases). The germline CDR1 and CDR2 sequences are SGHTA and FQGNSA. This CDR3 is built from 14 residues. V lost 5 bases to trimming and J lost 1 base, with 11 bases between them.

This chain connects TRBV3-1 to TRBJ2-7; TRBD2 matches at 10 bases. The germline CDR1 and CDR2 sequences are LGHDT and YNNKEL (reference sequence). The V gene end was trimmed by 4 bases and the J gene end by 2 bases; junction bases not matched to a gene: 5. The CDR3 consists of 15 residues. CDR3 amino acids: CASSRGTSDPYEQYF. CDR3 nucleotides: TGTGCCAGCAGCCGCGGGACTAGCGACCCCTACGAGCAGTACTTC.

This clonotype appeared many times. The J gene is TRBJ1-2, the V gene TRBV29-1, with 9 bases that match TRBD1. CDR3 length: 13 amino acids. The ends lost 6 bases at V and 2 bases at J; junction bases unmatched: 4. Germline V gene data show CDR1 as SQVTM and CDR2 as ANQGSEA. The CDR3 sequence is CSVGQGRNYGYTF. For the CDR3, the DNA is TGCAGCGTAGGACAGGGGAGGAACTATGGCTACACCTTC.

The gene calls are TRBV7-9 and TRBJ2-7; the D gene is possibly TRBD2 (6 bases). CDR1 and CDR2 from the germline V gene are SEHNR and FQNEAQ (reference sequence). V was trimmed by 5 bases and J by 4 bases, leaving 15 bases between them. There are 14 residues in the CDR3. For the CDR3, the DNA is TGTGCCAGCAGCGCCCCGGAGGGAGAATACGAGCAGTACTTC. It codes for CASSAPEGEYEQYF. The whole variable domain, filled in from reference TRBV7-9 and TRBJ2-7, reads DTGVSQNPRHKITKRGQNVTFRCDPISEHNRLYWYRQTLGQGPEFLTYFQNEAQLEKSRLLSDRFSAERPKGSFSTLEIQRTEQGDSAMYLCASSAPEGEYEQYFGPGTRLTVT.

The CDR3 DNA reads TGCGCCAGCAGCTCGCCTACACGGGACGGGGAGACCCAGTACTTC. It codes for CASSSPTRDGETQYF. The chain couples TRBV5-1 to TRBJ2-5; D could derive from TRBD1 or TRBD2 (5 bases each). The ends were cut back, 3 bases at V and 5 bases at J, with 17 bases in the middle. The CDR3 loop spans 15 amino acids. The V gene's germline CDR1 is SGHRS and CDR2 YFSETQ.